This T cell receptor beta chain originates from a study of PD-L1 blockade in urothelial cancer. Overall study: Of around 31 patients, some 24 were males with bladder-origin urothelial cancer. Points from the study as a whole: Having blood TCR clonality under the median before treatment predicted better survival.

Each PCR received spiked synthetic TCR analog templates. The assay was immunoSEQ multiplex PCR, and TCRdb's table has in-frame clones only and misses some. The repertoire includes tens of thousands of clones, 70% to 90% of them detected once, and approximately 7.1% sits in the top ten. The CDR3 has 11 residues. Trimming pared 1 base from V and 5 bases from J, leaving 3 bases between. CDR1 is SGHRS, CDR2 YFSETQ, per germline. This clone has a single count. Its antigen is as yet unknown. J is TRBJ2-5 and V is TRBV5-1; D gene uncertain. The receptor was isolated from a man aged 55 to 69 with urothelial cancer. Sample: PBMCs, taken around atezolizumab (anti-PD-L1) treatment. The CDR3 DNA reads TGCGCCAGCAGCTTGCGGGAGACCCAGTACTTC. It codes for CASSLRETQYF.